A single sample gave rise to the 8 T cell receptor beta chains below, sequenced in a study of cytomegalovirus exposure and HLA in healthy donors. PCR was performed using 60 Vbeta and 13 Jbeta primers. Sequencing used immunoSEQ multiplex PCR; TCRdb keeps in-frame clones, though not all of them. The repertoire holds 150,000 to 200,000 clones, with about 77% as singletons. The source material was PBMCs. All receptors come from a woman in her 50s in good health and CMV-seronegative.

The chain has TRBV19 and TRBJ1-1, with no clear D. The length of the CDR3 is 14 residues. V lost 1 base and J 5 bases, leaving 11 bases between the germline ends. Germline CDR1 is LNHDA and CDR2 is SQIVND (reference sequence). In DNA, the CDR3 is TGTGCCAGTAGTATAGGGCCAAGGAGGACTGAAGCTTTCTTT. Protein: CASSIGPRRTEAFF. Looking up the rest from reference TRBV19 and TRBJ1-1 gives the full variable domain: DGGITQSPKYLFRKEGQNVTLSCEQNLNHDAMYWYRQDPGQGLRLIYYSQIVNDFQKGDIAEGYSVSREKKESFPLTVTSAQKNPTAFYLCASSIGPRRTEAFFGQGTRLTVV.

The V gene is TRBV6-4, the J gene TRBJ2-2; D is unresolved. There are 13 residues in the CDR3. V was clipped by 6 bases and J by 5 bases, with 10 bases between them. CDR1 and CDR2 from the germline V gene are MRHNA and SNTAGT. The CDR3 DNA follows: TGTGCCAGCAGACCCGAGTCGACCGGGGAGCTGTTTTTT. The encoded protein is CASRPESTGELFF.

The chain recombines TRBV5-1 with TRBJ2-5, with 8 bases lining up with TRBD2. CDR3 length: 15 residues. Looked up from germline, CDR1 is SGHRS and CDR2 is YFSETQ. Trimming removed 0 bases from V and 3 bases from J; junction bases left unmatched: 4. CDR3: CASSLVGTREETQYF. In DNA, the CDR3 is TGCGCCAGCAGCTTGGTGGGGACTAGGGAAGAGACCCAGTACTTC.

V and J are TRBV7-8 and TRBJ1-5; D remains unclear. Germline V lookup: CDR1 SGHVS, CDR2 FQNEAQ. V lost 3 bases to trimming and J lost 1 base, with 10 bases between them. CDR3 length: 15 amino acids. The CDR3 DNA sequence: TGTGCCAGCAGCTTGGAGGGATTGAGCAATCAGCCCCAGCATTTT. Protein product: CASSLEGLSNQPQHF. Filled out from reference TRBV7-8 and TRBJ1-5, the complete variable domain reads GAGVSQSPRYKVAKRGQDVALRCDPISGHVSLFWYQQALGQGPEFLTYFQNEAQLDKSGLPSDRFFAERPEGSVSTLKIQRTQQEDSAVYLCASSLEGLSNQPQHFGDGTRLSIL.

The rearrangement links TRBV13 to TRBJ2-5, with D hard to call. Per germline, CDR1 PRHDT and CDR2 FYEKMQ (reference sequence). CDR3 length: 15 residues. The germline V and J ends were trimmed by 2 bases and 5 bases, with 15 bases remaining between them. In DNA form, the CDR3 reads TGTGCCAGCAGCTTACACTCCAAGTTTTTGGAGACCCAGTACTTC. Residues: CASSLHSKFLETQYF.

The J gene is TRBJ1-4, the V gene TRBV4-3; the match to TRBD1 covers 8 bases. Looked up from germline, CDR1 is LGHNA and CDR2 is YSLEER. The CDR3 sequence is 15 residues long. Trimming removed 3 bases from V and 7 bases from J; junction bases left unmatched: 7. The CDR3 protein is CASSHRTGFAEKLFF. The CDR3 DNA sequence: TGCGCCAGCAGCCATCGGACAGGGTTTGCTGAAAAACTGTTTTTT.

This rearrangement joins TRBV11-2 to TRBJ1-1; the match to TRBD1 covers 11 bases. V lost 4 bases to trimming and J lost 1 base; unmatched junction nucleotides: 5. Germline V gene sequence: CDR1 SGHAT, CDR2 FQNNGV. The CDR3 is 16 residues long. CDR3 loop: CASSSRTGGANTEAFF. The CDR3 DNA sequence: TGTGCCAGCAGCTCCCGGACAGGGGGCGCGAACACTGAAGCTTTCTTT.

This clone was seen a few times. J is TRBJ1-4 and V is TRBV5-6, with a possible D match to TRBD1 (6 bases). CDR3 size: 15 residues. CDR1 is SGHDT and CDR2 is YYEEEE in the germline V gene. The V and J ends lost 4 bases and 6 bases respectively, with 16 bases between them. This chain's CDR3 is CASSPPGRGDEKLFF. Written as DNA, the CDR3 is TGTGCCAGCAGCCCCCCAGGCAGGGGAGATGAAAAACTGTTTTTT.